The 3 T cell receptor beta chains listed next were all sequenced from one sample in a study of blood T cell repertoires in COVID-19. Using immunoSEQ multiplex PCR, the repertoire was profiled, and TCRdb retains in-frame clones only, with some absent. The sample has approximately 20,000 clones, around 84% seen once; the top ten hold about a third. The material sequenced was peripheral blood. All receptors come from a human donor with active COVID-19. The donor label of this sample is uncertain.

This chain links TRBV12-3 or TRBV12-4 with TRBJ2-7; 10 bases match TRBD2. This CDR3 has 13 amino acids. The V segment lost 5 bases and the J segment 4 bases; nucleotides outside the gene matches: 2. The CDR3 loop reads CASSKLAGYEQYF. In DNA form, the CDR3 reads TGTGCCAGCAGTAAACTAGCGGGGTACGAGCAGTACTTC.

The chain recombines TRBV3-1 (or the pseudogene TRBV3-2) with TRBJ1-2, with D unresolved. V lost 1 base, J lost 0 bases, and 6 bases lay in between. The germline gives CDR1 LGHDT, CDR2 YNNKEL (reference sequence). The CDR3 covers 14 residues. The CDR3 sequence is CASSQGVANYGYTF. The CDR3 nucleotides read TGTGCCAGCAGCCAAGGTGTAGCTAACTATGGCTACACCTTC.

This clone appeared a few times. The rearrangement joins TRBV19 to TRBJ2-2; unclear D gene. Germline CDR1 and CDR2: LNHDA and SQIVND (reference sequence). V lost 2 bases and J 6 bases, leaving 22 bases between the germline ends. The CDR3 length is 18 residues. The DNA of the CDR3 is TGTGCCAGTAGTATAAAGTCTAGTTACGTTCTTGGCGCCGGGGAGCTGTTTTTT. Encoded protein: CASSIKSSYVLGAGELFF.